Below, 15 T cell receptor beta chains from the same sample are listed, as sequenced in a study of cytomegalovirus exposure and HLA in healthy donors. PCR employed 60 Vbeta and 13 Jbeta primers. Some clones are missing from TCRdb's copy, which holds only in-frame ones; the method was immunoSEQ multiplex PCR. The data hold about 150,000 clones, with approximately 90% observed a single time. Material for sequencing was PBMCs. The receptor set was obtained from a woman aged 25 to 39 in good health and CMV-seronegative.

The chain uses TRBV28 and TRBJ2-1; D gene uncertain. V was pared by 5 bases and J by 0 bases, with 14 bases between. The CDR3 covers 16 residues. Germline CDR1 is MDHEN and CDR2 is SYDVKM. This CDR3 reads CASSPPTHYSYNEQFF. The CDR3 DNA reads as TGTGCCAGCAGTCCACCGACACATTACTCCTACAATGAGCAGTTCTTC.

The gene calls are TRBV7-9 and TRBJ1-2; a possible D gene is TRBD1 (6 bases). CDR3 length: 14 residues. V lost 6 bases and J 4 bases, leaving 15 bases between the germline ends. Germline V gives CDR1 SEHNR, CDR2 FQNEAQ (reference sequence). The CDR3 DNA follows: TGTGCCAGCAGACCGACAGGCGTCGGCTATGGCTACACCTTC. Translated, it gives CASRPTGVGYGYTF.

The genes are TRBV27 and TRBJ2-5, with a tentative D call TRBD1 (6 bases). Germline V gives CDR1 MNHEY, CDR2 SMNVEV (reference sequence). This CDR3 region has 15 residues. V was cut by 6 bases and J by 5 bases, with 19 bases left in between. The CDR3 region has the DNA TGTGCCAGCAGAGACCTACAGGGATACTGGGAGACCCAGTACTTC. Translation: CASRDLQGYWETQYF.

The chain recombines TRBV7-2 with TRBJ1-2, with a tentative D call TRBD1 (6 bases). The CDR3 is 15 residues long. CDR1 SGHTA and CDR2 FQGNSA come from the germline V gene. V dropped 5 bases and J dropped 1 base, with 14 bases sitting between them. DNA for the CDR3: TGTGCCAGCAGCCAAGAGCTCAGGGGTAACTATGGCTACACCTTC. Translation gives CASSQELRGNYGYTF.

V gene TRBV29-1 combines with J gene TRBJ2-3; no definite D call. Germline lookup yields CDR1 SQVTM and CDR2 ANQGSEA. With 4 bases removed from V and 2 bases from J, the gap between germline ends came to 10 bases. The CDR3 sequence is 13 residues long. This CDR3 reads CSVAGENTDTQYF. The CDR3 DNA sequence: TGCAGCGTTGCAGGTGAGAACACAGATACGCAGTATTTT.

This sequence joins TRBV5-1 and TRBJ2-2, with a tentative D call TRBD2 (5 bases). The CDR3 has 14 amino acids. V dropped 0 bases and J dropped 6 bases, with 9 bases sitting between them. CDR1 is SGHRS, CDR2 YFSETQ, per germline. Here the CDR3 reads CASSLVGVPGELFF. The CDR3 nucleotides read TGCGCCAGCAGCTTGGTCGGGGTGCCCGGGGAGCTGTTTTTT.

The chain combines TRBV7-9 with TRBJ2-3; D unclear. This CDR3 is 13 amino acids long. The germline V gene has CDR1 SEHNR and CDR2 FQNEAQ (reference sequence). V was trimmed by 4 bases and J by 3 bases, leaving 8 bases between them. The CDR3 nucleotides are TGTGCCAGCAGCTCCGCCGCGACAGATACGCAGTATTTT. Its translation: CASSSAATDTQYF.

This clone has only a few counts. This chain joins TRBV7-8 and TRBJ2-1; D is possibly TRBD2 (6 bases). V was shortened by 4 bases and J by 6 bases, with 13 bases between the two germline ends. CDR1 is SGHVS, CDR2 FQNEAQ, per germline. The CDR3 is 14 amino acids. The CDR3 coding sequence is TGTGCCAGCAGCTCCATAGCGGAACTCAATGAGCAGTTCTTC. This encodes CASSSIAELNEQFF.

The chain is built from TRBV11-3 and TRBJ2-7; the match to TRBD2 covers 7 bases. J gave up 7 bases and V 1 base, and 4 bases lay outside the gene matches. This CDR3 is built from 13 residues. Germline assignment: CDR1 SGHNT and CDR2 YENEEA. CDR3 loop: CASSLVGGGEQYF. CDR3 bases: TGTGCCAGCAGCTTAGTTGGCGGGGGAGAGCAGTACTTC. The full variable domain, with the rest looked up from reference TRBV11-3 and TRBJ2-7, is EAGVVQSPRYKIIEKKQPVAFWCNPISGHNTLYWYLQNLGQGPELLIRYENEEAVDDSQLPKDRFSAERLKGVDSTLKIQPAELGDSAVYLCASSLVGGGEQYFGPGTRLTVT.

The gene calls are TRBV4-3 and TRBJ2-6; possible D gene TRBD2, 6 bases. Trimming took 10 bases from V and 4 from J, leaving 29 bases between them. Per germline, CDR1 LGHNA and CDR2 YSLEER. The CDR3 consists of 19 residues. CDR3 sequence (DNA): TGCGCCACCAGAAAATTCGCGGGGAAACTCGAAGGAGGGGCCAACGTCCTGACTTTC. It is translated as CATRKFAGKLEGGANVLTF.

The chain uses TRBV18 and TRBJ2-1; D is possibly TRBD1 (6 bases). V shed 5 bases and J shed 0 bases, with 11 bases lying between them. Germline CDR1 reads KGHSH; CDR2 reads LQKENI. This CDR3 region has 15 residues. This CDR3 reads CASSSGQSSYNEQFF. The CDR3 DNA reads as TGTGCCAGCTCATCCGGACAGAGCTCCTACAATGAGCAGTTCTTC.

The V gene is TRBV6-5, the J gene TRBJ1-5; unclear D gene. Trimming removed 3 bases at V and 5 bases at J, with 14 bases between. CDR3 length: 15 amino acids. Germline lookup yields CDR1 MNHEY and CDR2 SVGAGI. CDR3 in amino acids: CASSYSVATDQPQHF. The DNA of the CDR3 is TGTGCCAGCAGTTATTCAGTAGCCACGGATCAGCCCCAGCATTTT.

This clone has only a few counts. The rearrangement joins TRBV6-6 to TRBJ1-4; weak D call: TRBD1 (5 bases). V shed 0 bases and J shed 2 bases, with 7 bases lying between them. The CDR3 totals 15 residues. Germline loops: CDR1 MNHNY, CDR2 SVGAGI (reference sequence). CDR3 nucleotide sequence: TGTGCCAGCAGTTACTCGGGGGGGACTAATGAAAAACTGTTTTTT. It codes for CASSYSGGTNEKLFF.

J is TRBJ1-5 and V is TRBV19, with no clear D. Germline values: CDR1 LNHDA, CDR2 SQIVND (reference sequence). CDR3 size: 14 residues. V was cut by 2 bases and J by 7 bases, with 12 bases left in between. DNA of the CDR3: TGTGCCAGTAGTATAACTTTAGGGAGCCAGCCCCAGCATTTT. Protein sequence: CASSITLGSQPQHF.

The chain uses TRBV18 and TRBJ2-1, with 7 bases identical to TRBD1. This CDR3 has 13 amino acids. J was trimmed by 5 bases and V by 6 bases; bases with no gene match: 4. The V gene's germline CDR1 is KGHSH and CDR2 LQKENI. Written as DNA, the CDR3 is TGTGCCAGCTCCCGGGACAGACACAATGAGCAGTTCTTC. Its protein is CASSRDRHNEQFF.